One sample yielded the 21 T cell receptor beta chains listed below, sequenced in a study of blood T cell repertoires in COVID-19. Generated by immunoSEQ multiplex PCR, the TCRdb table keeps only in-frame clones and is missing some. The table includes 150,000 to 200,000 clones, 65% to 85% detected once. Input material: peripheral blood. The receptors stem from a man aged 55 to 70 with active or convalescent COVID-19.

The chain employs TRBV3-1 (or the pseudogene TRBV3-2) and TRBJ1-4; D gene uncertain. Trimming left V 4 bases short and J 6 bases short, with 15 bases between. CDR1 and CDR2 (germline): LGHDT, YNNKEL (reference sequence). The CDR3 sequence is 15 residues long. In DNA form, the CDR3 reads TGTGCCAGCAGCCGCGGAAACGTCTCCCATGAAAAACTGTTTTTT. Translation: CASSRGNVSHEKLFF.

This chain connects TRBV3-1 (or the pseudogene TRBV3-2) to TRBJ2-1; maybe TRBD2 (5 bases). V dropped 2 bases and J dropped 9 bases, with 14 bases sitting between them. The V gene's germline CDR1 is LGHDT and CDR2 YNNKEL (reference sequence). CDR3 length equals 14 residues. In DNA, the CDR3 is TGTGCCAGCAGCCAAAGTCTGGACTTAGGTGAGCAGTTCTTC. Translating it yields CASSQSLDLGEQFF.

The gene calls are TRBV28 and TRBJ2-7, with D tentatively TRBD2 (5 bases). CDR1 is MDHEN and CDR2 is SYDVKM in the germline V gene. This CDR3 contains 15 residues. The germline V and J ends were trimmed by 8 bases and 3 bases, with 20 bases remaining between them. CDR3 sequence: CASCHPRAGGYEQYF. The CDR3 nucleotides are TGTGCCAGCTGTCACCCGCGGGCAGGTGGCTACGAGCAGTACTTC.

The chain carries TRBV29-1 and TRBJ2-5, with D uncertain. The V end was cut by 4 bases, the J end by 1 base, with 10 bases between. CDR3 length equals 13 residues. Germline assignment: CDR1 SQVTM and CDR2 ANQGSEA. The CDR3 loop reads CSVGTLRQETQYF. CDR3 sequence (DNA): TGCAGCGTTGGAACTCTTCGCCAAGAGACCCAGTACTTC.

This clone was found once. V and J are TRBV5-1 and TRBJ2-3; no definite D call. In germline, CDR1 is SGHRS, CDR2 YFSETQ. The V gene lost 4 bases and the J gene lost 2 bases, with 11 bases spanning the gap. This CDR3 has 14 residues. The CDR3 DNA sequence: TGCGCCAGCAGCCGCGACTTAGCCACAGATACGCAGTATTTT. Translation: CASSRDLATDTQYF.

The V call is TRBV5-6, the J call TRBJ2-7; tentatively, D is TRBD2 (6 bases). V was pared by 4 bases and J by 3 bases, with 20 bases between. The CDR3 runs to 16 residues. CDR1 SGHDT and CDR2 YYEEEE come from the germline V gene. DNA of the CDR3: TGTGCCAGCAGCCCGATTCCCGGCGGGATCCACTACGAGCAGTACTTC. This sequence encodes CASSPIPGGIHYEQYF. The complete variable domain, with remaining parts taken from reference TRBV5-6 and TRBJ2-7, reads DAGVTQSPTHLIKTRGQQVTLRCSPKSGHDTVSWYQQALGQGPQFIFQYYEEEERQRGNFPDRFSGHQFPNYSSELNVNALLLGDSALYLCASSPIPGGIHYEQYFGPGTRLTVT.

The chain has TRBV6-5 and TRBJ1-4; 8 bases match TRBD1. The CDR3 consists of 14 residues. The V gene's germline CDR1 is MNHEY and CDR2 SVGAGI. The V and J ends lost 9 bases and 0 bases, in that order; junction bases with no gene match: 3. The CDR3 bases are TGTGCCAGTAAGACAGGGGCAACTAATGAAAAACTGTTTTTT. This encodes CASKTGATNEKLFF.

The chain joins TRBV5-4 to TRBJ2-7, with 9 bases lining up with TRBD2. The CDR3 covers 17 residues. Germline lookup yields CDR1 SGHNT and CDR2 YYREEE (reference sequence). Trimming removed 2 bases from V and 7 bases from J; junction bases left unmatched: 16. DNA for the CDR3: TGTGCCAGCAGCTTTGTAGCGGGAGACCCCCAGATGAGTGAGCAGTACTTC. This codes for CASSFVAGDPQMSEQYF.

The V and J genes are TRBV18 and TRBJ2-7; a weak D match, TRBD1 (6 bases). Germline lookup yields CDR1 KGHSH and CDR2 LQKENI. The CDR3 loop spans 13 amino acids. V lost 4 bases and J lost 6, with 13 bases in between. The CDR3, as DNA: TGTGCCAGCTCACAGGCAGGGGATGTCGAGCAGTACTTC. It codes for CASSQAGDVEQYF.

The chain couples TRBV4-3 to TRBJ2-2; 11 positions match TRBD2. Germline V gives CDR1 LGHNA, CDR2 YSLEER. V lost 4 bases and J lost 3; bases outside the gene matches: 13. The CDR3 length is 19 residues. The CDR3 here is CASSPILAGGPVYTGELFF. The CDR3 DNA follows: TGCGCCAGCAGCCCGATATTAGCGGGAGGGCCTGTTTACACCGGGGAGCTGTTTTTT.

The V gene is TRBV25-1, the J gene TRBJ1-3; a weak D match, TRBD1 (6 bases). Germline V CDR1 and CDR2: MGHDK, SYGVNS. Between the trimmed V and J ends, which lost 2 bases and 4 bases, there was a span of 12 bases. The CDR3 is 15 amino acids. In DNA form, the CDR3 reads TGTGCCAGCAGTGAAACAGGGCTTCGAGGAAACACCATATATTTT. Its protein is CASSETGLRGNTIYF.

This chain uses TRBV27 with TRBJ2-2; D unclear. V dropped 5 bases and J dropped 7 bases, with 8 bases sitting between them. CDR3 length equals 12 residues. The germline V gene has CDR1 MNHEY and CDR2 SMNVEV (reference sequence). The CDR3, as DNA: TGTGCCAGCAGTCCCCTCGGCGGGGAGCTGTTTTTT. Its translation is CASSPLGGELFF.

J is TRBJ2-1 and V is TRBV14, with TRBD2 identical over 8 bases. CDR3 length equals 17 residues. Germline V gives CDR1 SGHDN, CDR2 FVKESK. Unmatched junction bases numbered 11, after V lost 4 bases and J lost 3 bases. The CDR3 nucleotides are TGTGCCAGCAGCCTCATCCCCGGGAGGGCCAGCTACAATGAGCAGTTCTTC. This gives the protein CASSLIPGRASYNEQFF.

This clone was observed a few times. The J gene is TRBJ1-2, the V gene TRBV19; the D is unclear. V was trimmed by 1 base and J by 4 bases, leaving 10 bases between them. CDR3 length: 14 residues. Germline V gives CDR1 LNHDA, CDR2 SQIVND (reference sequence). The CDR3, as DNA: TGTGCCAGTAGTATAGGAGGGATGAGCTATGGCTACACCTTC. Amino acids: CASSIGGMSYGYTF.

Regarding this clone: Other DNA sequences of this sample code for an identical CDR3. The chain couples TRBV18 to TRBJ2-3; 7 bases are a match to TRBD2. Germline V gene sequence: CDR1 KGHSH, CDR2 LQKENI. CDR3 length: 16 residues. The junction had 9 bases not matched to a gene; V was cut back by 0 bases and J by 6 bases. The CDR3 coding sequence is TGTGCCAGCTCACCACCGACGGGAGGCGGGTCGGATACGCAGTATTTT. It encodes CASSPPTGGGSDTQYF.

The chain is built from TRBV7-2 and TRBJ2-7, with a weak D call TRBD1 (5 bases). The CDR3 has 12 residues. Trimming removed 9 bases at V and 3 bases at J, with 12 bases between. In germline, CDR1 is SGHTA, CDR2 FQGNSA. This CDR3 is CASGRDHYEQYF. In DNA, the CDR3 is TGTGCCAGTGGCAGGGATCACTACGAGCAGTACTTC.

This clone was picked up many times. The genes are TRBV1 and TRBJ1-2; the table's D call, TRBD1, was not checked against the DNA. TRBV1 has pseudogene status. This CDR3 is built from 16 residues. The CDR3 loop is CTSSPRTGTGDYGYTF. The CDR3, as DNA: TGCACCAGCAGCCCTAGGACAGGGACGGGTGACTATGGCTACACCTTC.

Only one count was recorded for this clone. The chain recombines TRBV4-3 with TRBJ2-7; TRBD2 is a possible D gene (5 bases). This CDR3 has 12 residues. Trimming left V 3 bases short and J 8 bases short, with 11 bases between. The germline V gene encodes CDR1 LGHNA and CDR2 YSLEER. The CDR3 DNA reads TGCGCCAGCAGCCAGACTGACGGGAAGCAGTACTTC. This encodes CASSQTDGKQYF.

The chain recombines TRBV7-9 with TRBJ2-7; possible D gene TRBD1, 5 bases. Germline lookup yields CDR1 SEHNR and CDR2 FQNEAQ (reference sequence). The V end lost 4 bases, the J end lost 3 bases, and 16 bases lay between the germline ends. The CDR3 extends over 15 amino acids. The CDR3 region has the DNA TGTGCCAGCAGCTCTGGAAAAGGGGCTTACTACGAGCAGTACTTC. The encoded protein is CASSSGKGAYYEQYF.

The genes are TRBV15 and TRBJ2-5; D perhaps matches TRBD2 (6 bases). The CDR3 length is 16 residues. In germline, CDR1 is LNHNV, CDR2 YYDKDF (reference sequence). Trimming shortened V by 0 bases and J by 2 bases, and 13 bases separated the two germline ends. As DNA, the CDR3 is TGTGCCACCAGCAGAGATTCACCGCGGGATCAAGAGACCCAGTACTTC. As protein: CATSRDSPRDQETQYF. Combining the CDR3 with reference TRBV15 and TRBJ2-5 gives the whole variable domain DAMVIQNPRYQVTQFGKPVTLSCSQTLNHNVMYWYQQKSSQAPKLLFHYYDKDFNNEADTPDNFQSRRPNTSFCFLDIRSPGLGDTAMYLCATSRDSPRDQETQYFGPGTRLLVL.

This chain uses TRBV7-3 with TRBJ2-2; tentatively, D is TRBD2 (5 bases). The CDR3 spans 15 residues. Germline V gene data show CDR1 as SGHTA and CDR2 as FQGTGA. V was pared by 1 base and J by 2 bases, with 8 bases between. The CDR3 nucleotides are TGTGCCAGCAGCTTAAGTCCGGGAAACACCGGGGAGCTGTTTTTT. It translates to CASSLSPGNTGELFF.